One T cell receptor (beta chain) is described in this entry. Its antigen is currently unknown. The data are from a study of T-cell memory formation after mild COVID-19. Trimming removed 3 bases from V and 0 bases from J, with 6 bases in between. From germline, CDR1 is LNHNV and CDR2 YYDKDF (reference sequence). This CDR3 comprises 14 residues. Study conclusions and caveats: Clones contracting over day 15 to 85 were CD4/CD8 balanced, with later expanders leaning CD4+. Pre-infection memory carried some responding clones, suggesting that cross-reactive memory joined. The main location of contracting CD4+ clones was CM and EM, and that of contracting CD8+ clones was EMRA.

Constant-segment primers served in 5'RACE that generated TCR alpha and TCR beta cDNA libraries bearing sample barcodes and UMIs. Via MiXCR, TCRdb re-called the 5' RACE reads, giving one row per CDR3 protein. The sample has around 200,000 distinct CDR3 sequences, about a fifth seen once. The rearrangement links TRBV15 to TRBJ1-5; D is uncertain. The sequence was collected from an adult woman who had mild COVID-19 (a few samples of this study predate the infection). Cell type and time point are not known. The specimen was PBMCs or a T cell subset sorted from them (not recorded which). The CDR3, as DNA: TGTGCCACCAGCAGCAGCTCTAGCAATCAGCCCCAGCATTTT. It yields the protein CATSSSSSNQPQHF. Combining the CDR3 with reference TRBV15 and TRBJ1-5 gives the whole variable domain DAMVIQNPRYQVTQFGKPVTLSCSQTLNHNVMYWYQQKSSQAPKLLFHYYDKDFNNEADTPDNFQSRRPNTSFCFLDIRSPGLGDTAMYLCATSSSSSNQPQHFGDGTRLSIL.